This TCR beta chain was sequenced during a study of T-cell reconstitution after alpha-beta-depleted transplantation in children. TCRbeta library preparation incorporated unique molecular identifiers. TCRdb processed the PCR reads anew with MiXCR; each CDR3 protein has one entry. Found here are 200,000 to 300,000 distinct CDR3 sequences, about 25% of them singletons; the top ten hold roughly 2.7%. The count of this clonotype is one. This receptor was taken from a girl aged 2 to 10 with Fanconi anemia, due to receive a stem cell transplant. Sample: PBMCs, taken before TCRalphabeta/CD19-depleted stem cell transplant.

The CDR3 sequence: CASSAPSETYNEQFF. CDR3 bases: TGTGCCAGCAGTGCCCCTAGCGAAACCTACAATGAGCAGTTCTTC. The V and J genes are TRBV2 and TRBJ2-1, with D tentatively TRBD2 (6 bases). Germline lookup yields CDR1 SNHLY and CDR2 FYNNEI. V was trimmed by 4 bases and J by 2 bases, leaving 12 bases between them. CDR3 length: 15 amino acids. Looking up the rest from reference TRBV2 and TRBJ2-1 gives the full variable domain: EPEVTQTPSHQVTQMGQEVILRCVPISNHLYFYWYRQILGQKVEFLVSFYNNEISEKSEIFDDQFSVERPDGSNFTLKIRSTKLEDSAMYFCASSAPSETYNEQFFGPGTRLTVL.